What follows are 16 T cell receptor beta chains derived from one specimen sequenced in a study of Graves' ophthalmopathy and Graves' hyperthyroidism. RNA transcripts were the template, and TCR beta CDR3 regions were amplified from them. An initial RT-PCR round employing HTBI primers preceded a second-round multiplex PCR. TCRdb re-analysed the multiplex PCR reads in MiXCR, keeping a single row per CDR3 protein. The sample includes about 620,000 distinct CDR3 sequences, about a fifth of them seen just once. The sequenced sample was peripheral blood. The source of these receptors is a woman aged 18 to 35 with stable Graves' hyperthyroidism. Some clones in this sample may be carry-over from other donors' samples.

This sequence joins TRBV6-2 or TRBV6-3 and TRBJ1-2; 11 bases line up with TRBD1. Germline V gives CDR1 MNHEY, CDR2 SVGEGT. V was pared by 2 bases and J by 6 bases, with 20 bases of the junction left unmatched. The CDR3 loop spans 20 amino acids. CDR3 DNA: TGTGCCAGCAGTTACAGTCGGACAGGGGGCGGTCGAAGCGGGGAAAATGGCTACACCTTC. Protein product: CASSYSRTGGGRSGENGYTF.

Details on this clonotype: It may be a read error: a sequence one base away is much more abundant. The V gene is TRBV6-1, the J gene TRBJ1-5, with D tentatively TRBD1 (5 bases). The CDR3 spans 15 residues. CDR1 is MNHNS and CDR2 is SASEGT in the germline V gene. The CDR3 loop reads CASTETGRANSPQHF. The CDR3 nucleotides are TGTGCCAGCACTGAAACAGGTAGAGCTAATTCGCCCCAGCATTTT.

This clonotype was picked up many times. The CDR3 DNA follows: TGTGCCAGCAGCGTCTCTCTCCATAGCGCGGTGGATGGCTACACCTTC. This codes for CASSVSLHSAVDGYTF. J is TRBJ1-2 and V is TRBV9; D is unclear. The CDR3 totals 16 residues. V lost 2 bases, J lost 6 bases, and 20 bases lay in between. Germline-derived CDR1 and CDR2 are SGDLS and YYNGEE.

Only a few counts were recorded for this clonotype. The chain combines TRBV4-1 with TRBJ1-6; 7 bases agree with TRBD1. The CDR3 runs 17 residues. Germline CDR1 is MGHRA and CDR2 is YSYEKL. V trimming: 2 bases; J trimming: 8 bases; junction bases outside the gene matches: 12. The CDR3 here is CASSQRQGGSLDSPLHF. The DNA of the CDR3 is TGCGCCAGCAGCCAACGACAGGGCGGTTCGCTGGATTCACCCCTCCACTTT.

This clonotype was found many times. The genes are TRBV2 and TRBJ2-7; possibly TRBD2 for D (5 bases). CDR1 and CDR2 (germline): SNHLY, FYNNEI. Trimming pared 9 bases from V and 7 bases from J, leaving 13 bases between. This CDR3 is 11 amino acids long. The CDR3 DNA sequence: TGTGCCAGTGACGGGGTTCGTGAGCAGTACTTC. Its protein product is CASDGVREQYF. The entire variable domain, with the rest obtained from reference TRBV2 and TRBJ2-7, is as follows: EPEVTQTPSHQVTQMGQEVILRCVPISNHLYFYWYRQILGQKVEFLVSFYNNEISEKSEIFDDQFSVERPDGSNFTLKIRSTKLEDSAMYFCASDGVREQYFGPGTRLTVT.

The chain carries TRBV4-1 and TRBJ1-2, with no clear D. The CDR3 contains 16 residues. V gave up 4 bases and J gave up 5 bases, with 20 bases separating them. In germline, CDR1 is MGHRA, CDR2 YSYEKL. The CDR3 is CASSRRQESLNYGYTF. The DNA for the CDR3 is TGCGCCAGCAGCCGACGCCAGGAGTCCCTTAATTATGGCTACACCTTC.

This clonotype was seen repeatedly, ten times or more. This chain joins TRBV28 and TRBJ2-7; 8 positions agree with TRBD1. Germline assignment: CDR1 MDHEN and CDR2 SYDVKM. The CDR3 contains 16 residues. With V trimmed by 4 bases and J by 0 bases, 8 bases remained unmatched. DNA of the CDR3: TGTGCCAGCAGTTCTCAGGACAGGGACAGCTCCTACGAGCAGTACTTC. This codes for CASSSQDRDSSYEQYF.

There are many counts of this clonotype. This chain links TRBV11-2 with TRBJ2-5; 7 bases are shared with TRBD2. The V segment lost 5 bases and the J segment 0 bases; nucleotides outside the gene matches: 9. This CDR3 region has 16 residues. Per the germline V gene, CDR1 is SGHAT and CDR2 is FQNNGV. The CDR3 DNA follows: TGTGCCAGCAGCAATGTAGCGCGGGGGAACCAAGAGACCCAGTACTTC. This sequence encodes CASSNVARGNQETQYF. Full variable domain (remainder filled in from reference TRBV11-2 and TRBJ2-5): EAGVAQSPRYKIIEKRQSVAFWCNPISGHATLYWYQQILGQGPKLLIQFQNNGVVDDSQLPKDRFSAERLKGVDSTLKIQPAKLEDSAVYLCASSNVARGNQETQYFGPGTRLLVL.

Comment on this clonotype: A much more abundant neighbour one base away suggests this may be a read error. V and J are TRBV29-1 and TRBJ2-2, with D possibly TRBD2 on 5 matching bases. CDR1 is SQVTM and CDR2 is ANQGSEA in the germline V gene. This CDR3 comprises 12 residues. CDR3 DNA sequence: TGCAGCGTACAGTCGGGCACCGGGGAGCTGTGTTTT. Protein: CSVQSGTGELCF.

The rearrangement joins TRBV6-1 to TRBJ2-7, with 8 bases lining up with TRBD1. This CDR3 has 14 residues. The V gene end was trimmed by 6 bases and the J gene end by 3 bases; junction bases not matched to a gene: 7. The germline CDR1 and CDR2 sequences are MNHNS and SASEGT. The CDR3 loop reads CASRVDREFYEQYF. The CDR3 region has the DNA TGTGCCAGCAGAGTGGACAGGGAATTCTACGAGCAGTACTTC.

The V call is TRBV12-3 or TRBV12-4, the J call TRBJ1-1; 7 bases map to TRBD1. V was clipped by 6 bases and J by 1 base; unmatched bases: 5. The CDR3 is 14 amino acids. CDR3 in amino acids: CASRFRGENTEAFF. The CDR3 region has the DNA TGTGCCAGCAGGTTCAGGGGGGAGAACACTGAAGCTTTCTTT.

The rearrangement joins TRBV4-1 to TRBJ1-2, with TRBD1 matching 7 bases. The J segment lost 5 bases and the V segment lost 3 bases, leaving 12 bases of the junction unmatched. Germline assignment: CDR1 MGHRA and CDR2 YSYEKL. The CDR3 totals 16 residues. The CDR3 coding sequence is TGCGCCAGCAGCCACCCCGACAGGGCCGCGGGGTATGGCTACACCTTC. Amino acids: CASSHPDRAAGYGYTF.

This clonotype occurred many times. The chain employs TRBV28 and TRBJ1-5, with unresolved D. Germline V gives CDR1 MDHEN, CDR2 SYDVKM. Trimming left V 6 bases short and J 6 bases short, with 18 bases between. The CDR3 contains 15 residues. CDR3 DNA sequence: TGTGCCAGCAGAACAAACGGACTGGATAGTCAGCCCCAGCATTTT. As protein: CASRTNGLDSQPQHF.

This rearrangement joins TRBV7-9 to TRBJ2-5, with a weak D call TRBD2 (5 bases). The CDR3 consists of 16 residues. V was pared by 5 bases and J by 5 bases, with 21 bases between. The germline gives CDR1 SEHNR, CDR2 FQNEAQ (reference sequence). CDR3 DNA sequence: TGTGCCAGCAGCCCGACGGGGTTGCAACCTCGGGAGACCCAGTACTTC. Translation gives CASSPTGLQPRETQYF.

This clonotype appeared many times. The CDR3 nucleotides are TGCAGTGCTATTCAAGGGACATCAAATCAGCCCCAGCATTTT. It encodes CSAIQGTSNQPQHF. The rearrangement links TRBV20-1 to TRBJ1-5, with D possibly being TRBD1 (6 bases). V lost 4 bases to trimming and J lost 4 bases, with 14 bases between them. CDR3 length: 14 amino acids. The germline V gene has CDR1 DFQATT and CDR2 SNEGSKA (reference sequence).

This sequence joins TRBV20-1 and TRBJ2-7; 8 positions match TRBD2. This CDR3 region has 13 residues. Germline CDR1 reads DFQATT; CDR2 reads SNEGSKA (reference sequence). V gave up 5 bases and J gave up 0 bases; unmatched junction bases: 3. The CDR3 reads CSASGLDSYEQYF. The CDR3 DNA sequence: TGCAGTGCTTCGGGACTAGACTCCTACGAGCAGTACTTC.